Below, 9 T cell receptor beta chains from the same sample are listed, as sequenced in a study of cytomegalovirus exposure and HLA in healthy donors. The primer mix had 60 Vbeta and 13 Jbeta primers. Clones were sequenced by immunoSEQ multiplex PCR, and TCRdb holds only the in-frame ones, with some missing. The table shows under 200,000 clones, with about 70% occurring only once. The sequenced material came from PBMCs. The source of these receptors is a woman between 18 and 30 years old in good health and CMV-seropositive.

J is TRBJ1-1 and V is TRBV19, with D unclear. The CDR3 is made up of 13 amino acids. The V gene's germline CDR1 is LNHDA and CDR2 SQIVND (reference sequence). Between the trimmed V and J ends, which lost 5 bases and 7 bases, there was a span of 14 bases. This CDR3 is CASSPVEVFEAFF. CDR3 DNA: TGTGCCAGTAGTCCAGTAGAGGTCTTTGAAGCTTTCTTT.

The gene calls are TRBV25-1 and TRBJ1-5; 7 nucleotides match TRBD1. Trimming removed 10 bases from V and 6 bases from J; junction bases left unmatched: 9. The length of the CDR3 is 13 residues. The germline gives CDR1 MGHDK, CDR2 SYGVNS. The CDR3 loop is CANRQGVTQPQHF. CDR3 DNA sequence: TGTGCCAATCGACAGGGAGTCACTCAGCCCCAGCATTTT.

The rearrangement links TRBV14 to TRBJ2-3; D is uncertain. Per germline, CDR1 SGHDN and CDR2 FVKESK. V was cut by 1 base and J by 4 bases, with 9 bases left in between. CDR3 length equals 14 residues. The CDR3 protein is CASSQGQFADTQYF. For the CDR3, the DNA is TGTGCCAGCAGCCAAGGTCAGTTCGCAGATACGCAGTATTTT.

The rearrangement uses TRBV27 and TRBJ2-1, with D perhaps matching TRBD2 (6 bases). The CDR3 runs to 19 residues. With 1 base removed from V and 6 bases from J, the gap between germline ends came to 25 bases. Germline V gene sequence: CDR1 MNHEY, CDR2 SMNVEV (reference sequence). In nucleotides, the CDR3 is TGTGCCAGCAGTTTATTGGATGTGGGCAGGGAGGTTCCTTTCAATGAGCAGTTCTTC. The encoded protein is CASSLLDVGREVPFNEQFF.

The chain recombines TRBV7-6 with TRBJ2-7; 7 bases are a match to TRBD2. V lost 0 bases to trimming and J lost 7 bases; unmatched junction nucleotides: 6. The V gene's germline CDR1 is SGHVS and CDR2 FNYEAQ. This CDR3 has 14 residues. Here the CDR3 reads CASSLAGGPREQYF. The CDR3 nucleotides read TGTGCCAGCAGCTTAGCGGGAGGGCCGAGGGAGCAGTACTTC.

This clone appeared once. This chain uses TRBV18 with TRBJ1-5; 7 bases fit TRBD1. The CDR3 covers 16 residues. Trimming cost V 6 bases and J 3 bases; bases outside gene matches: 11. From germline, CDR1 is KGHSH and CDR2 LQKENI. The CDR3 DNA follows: TGTGCCAGCTCGCAGACTAGGACAGGAAACAATCAGCCCCAGCATTTT. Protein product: CASSQTRTGNNQPQHF.

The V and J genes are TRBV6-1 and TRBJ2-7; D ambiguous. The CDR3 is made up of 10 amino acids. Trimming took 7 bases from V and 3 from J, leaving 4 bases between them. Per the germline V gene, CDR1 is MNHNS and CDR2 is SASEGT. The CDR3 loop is CASKLYEQYF. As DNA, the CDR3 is TGTGCCAGCAAACTCTACGAGCAGTACTTC.

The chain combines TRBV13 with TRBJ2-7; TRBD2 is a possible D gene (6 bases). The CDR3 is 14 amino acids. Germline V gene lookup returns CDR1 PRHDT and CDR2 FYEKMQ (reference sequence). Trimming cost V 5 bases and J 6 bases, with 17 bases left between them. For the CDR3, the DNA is TGTGCCAGCAGCCACAGCGGTGTAGCGGCCGAGCAGTACTTC. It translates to CASSHSGVAAEQYF.

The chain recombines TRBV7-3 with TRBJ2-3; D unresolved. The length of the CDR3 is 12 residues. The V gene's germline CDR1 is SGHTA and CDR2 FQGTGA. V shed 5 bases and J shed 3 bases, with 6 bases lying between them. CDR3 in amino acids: CASSPNTDTQYF. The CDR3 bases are TGTGCCAGCAGCCCTAATACAGATACGCAGTATTTT.